The clone carrying this T cell receptor beta chain was counted many times. Its antigen remains unidentified. The CDR3 runs 14 residues. The V and J ends lost 5 bases and 7 bases respectively, with 15 bases between them. 5'RACE with 10-nucleotide random UMIs generated the cDNA. Each CDR3 protein gets one entry after TCRdb re-called the 5' RACE reads with MiXCR. This sample yields some 50,000 distinct CDR3 sequences, of which 10% to 15% are seen a single time; 4.5% to 5.5% belongs to the top ten. This entry belongs to a study of neurological immune-mediated disorders. Time point specified: longitudinal time-point 2. Unsorted libraries were generated from 2 million PBMCs. These cells had been stored in RNAlater at -80 C. Study-wide results and limits: Falling below healthy controls, multiple sclerosis showed the least TCR clonal expansion, while HTLV-1-associated myelopathy showed the most.

The sequencing input was PBMCs. This TCR derives from a male donor with HTLV-1-associated myelopathy (HAM/TSP). The chain uses TRBV12-3 or TRBV12-4 and TRBJ1-5, with D possibly being TRBD1 (5 bases). The CDR3 sequence: CASSPGRGRQPQHF. In nucleotides, the CDR3 is TGTGCCAGCAGTCCGGGGAGGGGCAGACAGCCCCAGCATTTT.